These 20 T cell receptor beta chains were sequenced from one sample in a study of shared clonotypes between healthy human individuals (dated by TCRdb to 2020 to 2022). Libraries were prepared through the immunoSEQ multiplex PCR assay. TCRdb holds this immuneACCESS table with in-frame rearrangements only. Some clones are missing; in checked studies, unresolved V genes explain under half, and the rest has no known cause. A total of approximately 2,000,000 clones appear in this sample, roughly 90% of them only once. The biggest ten clones account for about 0.36% of the sample. The sequenced sample was naive CD4+ T cells from PBMCs. According to the study, the label for this sample's cell subset or site signals: CD45RA+ positively selected. These receptors were taken from a man aged 18-30 years in good health. Some clones in this sample may be carry-over from other donors' samples.

The chain uses TRBV7-9 and TRBJ2-2; 7 nucleotides align to TRBD1. J gave up 7 bases and V 4 bases, and 3 bases lay outside the gene matches. This CDR3 has 13 residues. Looked up from germline, CDR1 is SEHNR and CDR2 is FQNEAQ (reference sequence). The CDR3 DNA is TGTGCCAGCAGCTCGCAGGGGGTCGGGGAGCTGTTTTTT. Amino acids: CASSSQGVGELFF.

This clone appeared a single time. The chain joins TRBV18 to TRBJ2-1; 7 nucleotides line up with TRBD1. V shed 0 bases and J 9 bases; nucleotides not matched to a gene: 2. Germline CDR1 KGHSH, CDR2 LQKENI. The CDR3 is 13 amino acids. The CDR3 reads CASSPPGGGEQFF. CDR3 in DNA: TGTGCCAGCTCACCACCAGGGGGCGGTGAGCAGTTCTTC.

The rearrangement joins TRBV19 to TRBJ1-3, with 11 bases aligning to TRBD1. The V segment lost 11 bases and the J segment 2 bases; nucleotides outside the gene matches: 5. The CDR3 runs 14 residues. Germline values: CDR1 LNHDA, CDR2 SQIVND (reference sequence). CDR3: CACQGQGAGNTIYF. Written as DNA, the CDR3 is TGTGCCTGCCAGGGACAGGGGGCTGGAAACACCATATATTTT. Supplemented by reference TRBV19 and TRBJ1-3, the full variable domain reads DGGITQSPKYLFRKEGQNVTLSCEQNLNHDAMYWYRQDPGQGLRLIYYSQIVNDFQKGDIAEGYSVSREKKESFPLTVTSAQKNPTAFYLCACQGQGAGNTIYFGEGSWLTVV.

This chain joins TRBV9 and TRBJ2-3, with D perhaps TRBD1 (6 bases). With 4 bases removed from V and 10 bases from J, the gap between germline ends came to 13 bases. The CDR3 runs 12 residues. CDR1 and CDR2 from the germline V gene are SGDLS and YYNGEE. CDR3 nucleotide sequence: TGTGCCAGCAGCATCCGGGACACCGCGCAGTATTTT. This translates into CASSIRDTAQYF.

V gene TRBV4-1 combines with J gene TRBJ2-1; TRBD2 matches 13 bases. The CDR3 length is 17 residues. With V trimmed by 0 bases and J by 4 bases, 3 bases remained unmatched. The germline V gene has CDR1 MGHRA and CDR2 YSYEKL. CDR3 residues: CASSQDGTSGAYNEQFF. The CDR3 coding sequence is TGCGCCAGCAGCCAAGATGGGACTAGCGGGGCTTACAATGAGCAGTTCTTC.

As DNA, the CDR3 is TGTGCCAGCAGTCCGACGTATTCCTACGAGCAGTACTTC. It encodes CASSPTYSYEQYF. J is TRBJ2-7 and V is TRBV27; no reliable D call. The germline V gene has CDR1 MNHEY and CDR2 SMNVEV (reference sequence). The CDR3 has 13 amino acids. Deletions cut 5 bases from V and 1 base from J, with 9 bases between.

Only a few counts were recorded for this clone. Other nucleotide sequences in the sample specify the same CDR3. The CDR3 bases are TGTGCCAGCAGTTATGAGGGAGGCGACACTGAAGCTTTCTTT. Translated, it gives CASSYEGGDTEAFF. The chain combines TRBV6-6 with TRBJ1-1; D gene unclear. Trimming took 3 bases from V and 3 from J, leaving 11 bases between them. The CDR3 runs to 14 residues. Germline V gene data show CDR1 as MNHNY and CDR2 as SVGAGI (reference sequence).

J is TRBJ2-3 and V is TRBV5-1; 7 bases map to TRBD2. The CDR3 extends over 13 amino acids. With V trimmed by 2 bases and J by 5 bases, 2 bases remained unmatched. Germline V lookup: CDR1 SGHRS, CDR2 YFSETQ. As DNA, the CDR3 is TGCGCCAGCAGCTTTTGGGGGGGAGATACGCAGTATTTT. This encodes CASSFWGGDTQYF.

J is TRBJ2-7 and V is TRBV5-1; possibly TRBD1 for D (6 bases). Looked up from germline, CDR1 is SGHRS and CDR2 is YFSETQ. V lost 4 bases to trimming and J lost 7 bases, with 18 bases between them. This CDR3 has 14 residues. The CDR3 coding sequence is TGCGCCAGCAGCCATCTGCAGGGGCCTGTAGAGCAGTACTTC. This gives the protein CASSHLQGPVEQYF.

V and J are TRBV7-3 and TRBJ2-1; TRBD2 matches 7 bases. V shed 6 bases, J shed 2 bases, and the junction held 7 bases outside the gene matches. The CDR3 is 15 residues long. Germline V lookup: CDR1 SGHTA, CDR2 FQGTGA. The CDR3 protein is CASSEGREPYNEQFF. The CDR3 DNA follows: TGTGCCAGCAGTGAGGGGCGGGAGCCCTACAATGAGCAGTTCTTC.

A single count supports this clone. CDR3 bases: TGTGCCAGCAGCTTTACTAGCGGGGACTACGAGCAGTACTTC. It translates to CASSFTSGDYEQYF. The V and J genes are TRBV7-2 and TRBJ2-7, with 10 bases matching TRBD2. Germline V gene data show CDR1 as SGHTA and CDR2 as FQGNSA. The CDR3 has 14 amino acids. V lost 3 bases and J lost 3; bases outside the gene matches: 2.

This clone has more than one count but fewer than ten. This sequence joins TRBV5-8 and TRBJ1-2; a weak D match, TRBD1 (5 bases). The CDR3 has 13 residues. Germline V gene lookup returns CDR1 SGHTS and CDR2 YDEGEE. The V and J ends lost 4 bases and 7 bases respectively, with 14 bases between them. The CDR3 DNA sequence: TGTGCCAGCAGCCCGAAGGGGCGTCCTGGCTACACCTTC. Translated: CASSPKGRPGYTF.

The chain's CDR3 is CAWSGLAGSNNEQFF. The CDR3 DNA reads as TGTGCCTGGAGTGGGCTAGCGGGGTCTAACAATGAGCAGTTCTTC. The genes are TRBV30 and TRBJ2-1, with 9 positions matching TRBD2. Germline values: CDR1 GTSNPN, CDR2 SVGIG (reference sequence). This CDR3 has 15 amino acids. The V gene end was trimmed by 1 base and the J gene end by 5 bases; junction bases not matched to a gene: 6. Looking up the rest from reference TRBV30 and TRBJ2-1 gives the full variable domain: SQTIHQWPATLVQPVGSPLSLECTVEGTSNPNLYWYRQAAGRGLQLLFYSVGIGQISSEVPQNLSASRPQDRQFILSSKKLLLSDSGFYLCAWSGLAGSNNEQFFGPGTRLTVL.

This chain uses TRBV29-1 with TRBJ1-3; D call uncertain. This CDR3 spans 11 amino acids. Trimming cost V 8 bases and J 4 bases, with 9 bases left between them. Germline assignment: CDR1 SQVTM and CDR2 ANQGSEA. The CDR3 here is CSILTGNTIYF. CDR3 nucleotides: TGCAGCATACTAACGGGAAACACCATATATTTT.

This chain connects TRBV6-1 to TRBJ1-1, with TRBD1 identical over 9 bases. The CDR3 is 17 residues long. V was pared by 4 bases and J by 0 bases, with 9 bases of the junction left unmatched. Germline-derived CDR1 and CDR2 are MNHNS and SASEGT. CDR3 residues: CASSAGTGRRLNTEAFF. In DNA form, the CDR3 reads TGTGCCAGCAGTGCGGGGACAGGGCGGCGGCTGAACACTGAAGCTTTCTTT.

This chain connects TRBV7-3 to TRBJ2-1; perhaps D is TRBD1 or TRBD2 (5 bases each). V was pared by 5 bases and J by 4 bases, with 18 bases between. CDR1 is SGHTA, CDR2 FQGTGA, per germline. The CDR3 contains 16 residues. The CDR3 region is CASSLRARGAYNEQFF. DNA for the CDR3: TGTGCCAGCAGCCTCCGAGCCCGAGGGGCTTACAATGAGCAGTTCTTC.

V usage is TRBV6-1 and J usage is TRBJ2-7; D may be TRBD1 (5 bases). The CDR3 loop spans 13 amino acids. V was cut by 4 bases and J by 4 bases, with 11 bases left in between. Germline CDR1 and CDR2: MNHNS and SASEGT. The DNA of the CDR3 is TGTGCCAGCAGTGGGGGCCCCCTTTACGAGCAGTACTTC. Its protein is CASSGGPLYEQYF.

The chain employs TRBV6-5 and TRBJ2-3; TRBD1 matches at 7 bases. J was trimmed by 3 bases and V by 5 bases; bases with no gene match: 8. The CDR3 is made up of 15 amino acids. The germline gives CDR1 MNHEY, CDR2 SVGAGI. The CDR3: CASSQGRQGTDTQYF. As DNA, the CDR3 is TGTGCCAGCAGTCAAGGACGACAGGGTACAGATACGCAGTATTTT.

V is TRBV29-1 and J is TRBJ1-2; D call uncertain. This CDR3 is built from 14 residues. Germline values: CDR1 SQVTM, CDR2 ANQGSEA. The germline V and J ends were trimmed by 3 bases and 4 bases, with 15 bases remaining between them. CDR3 nucleotides: TGCAGCGTTGAGGATGTAGGGCAGATCTATGGCTACACCTTC. It is translated as CSVEDVGQIYGYTF. The whole variable domain, filled in from reference TRBV29-1 and TRBJ1-2, reads SAVISQKPSRDICQRGTSLTIQCQVDSQVTMMFWYRQQPGQSLTLIATANQGSEATYESGFVIDKFPISRPNLTFSTLTVSNMSPEDSSIYLCSVEDVGQIYGYTFGSGTRLTVV.

This sequence joins TRBV29-1 and TRBJ1-3; unclear D gene. Trimming removed 6 bases from V and 4 bases from J, with 7 bases in between. Germline V gives CDR1 SQVTM, CDR2 ANQGSEA. The CDR3 contains 11 residues. The CDR3 here is CSVLGGNTIYF. The DNA of the CDR3 is TGCAGCGTCCTAGGCGGAAACACCATATATTTT.